The clone carrying this T cell receptor (beta chain) was seen many times. TCRdb reprocessed the RT-PCR reads via MiXCR and lists one record per CDR3 protein. This sample has approximately 61,000 distinct CDR3 sequences, with 13% found just once. These data are taken from a study of patients and donors after allogeneic stem cell transplantation. Trimming cost V 0 bases and J 4 bases, with 7 bases left between them. Germline CDR1 SQVTM, CDR2 ANQGSEA. This CDR3 has 13 residues. V and J are TRBV29-1 and TRBJ1-3; no clear D gene. Sequenced sample: blood, either unsorted or a sorted T cell fraction (not recorded which). This TCR was sampled from a human donor who was either an allogeneic HSCT recipient or a stem cell or donor lymphocyte infusion donor (not recorded which). It is not recorded whose cells these are; they may come from a transplant donor. As DNA, the CDR3 is TGCAGCGTTGAAGATCGAGGGGGAAACACCATATATTTT. Translated: CSVEDRGGNTIYF.